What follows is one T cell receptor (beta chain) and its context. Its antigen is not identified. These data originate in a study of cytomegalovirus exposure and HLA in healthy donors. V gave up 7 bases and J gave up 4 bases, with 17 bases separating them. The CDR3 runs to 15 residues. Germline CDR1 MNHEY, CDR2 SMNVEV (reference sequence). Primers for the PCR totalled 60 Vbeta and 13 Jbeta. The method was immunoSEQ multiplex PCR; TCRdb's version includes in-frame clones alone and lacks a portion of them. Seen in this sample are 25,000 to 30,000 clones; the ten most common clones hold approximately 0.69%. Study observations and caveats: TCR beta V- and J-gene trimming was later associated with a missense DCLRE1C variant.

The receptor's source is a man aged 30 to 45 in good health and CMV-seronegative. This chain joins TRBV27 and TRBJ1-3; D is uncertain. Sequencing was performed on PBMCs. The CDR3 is CASIKRFGVGNTIYF. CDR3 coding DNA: TGTGCCAGCATTAAGAGGTTCGGGGTGGGAAACACCATATATTTT.